This TCR beta chain originates from a study of neurological immune-mediated disorders. Study-level points and caveats: None of the CDR3 amino acid sequences in expanded clones turned up in more than one subject, which points to private repertoires in all groups.

This clonotype was seen repeatedly, ten times or more. The antigen is unknown. As for the cDNA, it was generated by 5'RACE with 10-nucleotide random UMIs. One entry per CDR3 protein, called by TCRdb with MiXCR from the 5' RACE reads. The sample shows around 64,000 distinct CDR3 sequences, 12% of them seen only once. CDR1 is MNHEY, CDR2 SVGAGI, per germline. J gave up 6 bases and V 4 bases, and 2 bases lay outside the gene matches. The CDR3 length is 13 residues. Stored at -80 C, 2 million PBMCs were the source of the unsorted libraries. This rearrangement joins TRBV6-5 to TRBJ2-4; TRBD1 agrees at 8 bases. This receptor was identified in a woman aged 55-70 years with HTLV-1-associated myelopathy (HAM/TSP). Input material: PBMCs. Here the CDR3 DNA reads TGTGCCAGCAGTTCCGGACAGGGAAACATTCAGTACTTC. Encoded protein: CASSSGQGNIQYF.